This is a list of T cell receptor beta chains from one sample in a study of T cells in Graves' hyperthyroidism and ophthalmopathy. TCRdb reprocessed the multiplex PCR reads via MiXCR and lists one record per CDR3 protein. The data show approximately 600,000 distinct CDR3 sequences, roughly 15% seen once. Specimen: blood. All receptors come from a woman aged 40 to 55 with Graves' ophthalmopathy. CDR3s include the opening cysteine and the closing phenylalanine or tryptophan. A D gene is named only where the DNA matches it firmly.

CDR3: CASSPRGTSGANVLTF
D: -
length: 16
J: TRBJ2-6
V: TRBV7-8

CDR3: CASSSLRIYEQYF
D: -
length: 13
J: TRBJ2-7
V: TRBV27

CDR3: CASSFGTALSYEQYF
D: TRBD1
length: 15
J: TRBJ2-7
V: TRBV5-1

CDR3: CASSFTGETQYF
D: -
length: 12
J: TRBJ2-5
V: TRBV12-3/TRBV12-4

CDR3: CATSRPRGARGSEAFF
D: -
length: 16
J: TRBJ1-1
V: TRBV15

CDR3: CASSERGGGLPKNIQYF
D: -
length: 17
J: TRBJ2-4
V: TRBV2

CDR3: CAWSRPAGRGGYTF
D: -
length: 14
J: TRBJ1-2
V: TRBV30

CDR3: CAWSAGLAYNEQFF
D: -
length: 14
J: TRBJ2-1
V: TRBV30

CDR3: CASSRGGVSQPQHF
D: -
length: 14
J: TRBJ1-5
V: TRBV13

CDR3: CAISADVSSYEQYF
D: -
length: 14
J: TRBJ2-7
V: TRBV10-3

CDR3: CASSFGTGGPYQETQYF
D: TRBD1
length: 17
J: TRBJ2-5
V: TRBV12-3/TRBV12-4

CDR3: CAWTEGAYEQYF
D: -
length: 12
J: TRBJ2-7
V: TRBV30

CDR3: CSARDIRSTEAFF
D: -
length: 13
J: TRBJ1-1
V: TRBV20-1

CDR3: CASRPSGTSVYEQYF
D: TRBD2
length: 15
J: TRBJ2-7
V: TRBV2

CDR3: CAWTGLAGYTGELFF
D: TRBD2
length: 15
J: TRBJ2-2
V: TRBV30

CDR3: CSAQLGQPQHF
D: -
length: 11
J: TRBJ1-5
V: TRBV20-1

CDR3: CASGPPTGVTGELFF
D: TRBD1
length: 15
J: TRBJ2-2
V: TRBV7-9

CDR3: CASSMGTRNQETQYF
D: -
length: 15
J: TRBJ2-5
V: TRBV19

CDR3: CASSLRPGTDSVAKNIQYF
D: TRBD1
length: 19
J: TRBJ2-4
V: TRBV9

CDR3: CASSSTSGRPGEQYF
D: -
length: 15
J: TRBJ2-7
V: TRBV7-9

CDR3: CASSGLGEEPYEQYF
D: -
length: 15
J: TRBJ2-7
V: TRBV6-2/TRBV6-3

CDR3: CASSYTGTGELFF
D: -
length: 13
J: TRBJ2-2
V: TRBV6-5

CDR3: CASSLFAGGVNTEAFF
D: -
length: 16
J: TRBJ1-1
V: TRBV27

CDR3: CSARDGVYGYTF
D: -
length: 12
J: TRBJ1-2
V: TRBV20-1

CDR3: CATSSRTSGEQETQYF
D: TRBD2
length: 16
J: TRBJ2-5
V: TRBV15

CDR3: CASSYRRAGVGEAFF
D: -
length: 15
J: TRBJ1-1
V: TRBV6-5

CDR3: CASSYSGRSYEQYF
D: -
length: 14
J: TRBJ2-7
V: TRBV6-5

CDR3: CASHSGNSYEQYF
D: TRBD2
length: 13
J: TRBJ2-7
V: TRBV6-5

CDR3: CARRLKGGGLGTEAFF
D: -
length: 16
J: TRBJ1-1
V: TRBV28

CDR3: CAITSSGSQETQYF
D: -
length: 14
J: TRBJ2-5
V: TRBV7-9

CDR3: CASSLVGLAGVEETQYF
D: TRBD2
length: 17
J: TRBJ2-5
V: TRBV11-2

CDR3: CASSQIPPDNQPQHF
D: -
length: 15
J: TRBJ1-5
V: TRBV4-2

CDR3: CASSPPGTAPYGYTF
D: TRBD1
length: 15
J: TRBJ1-2
V: TRBV18

CDR3: CASSEGVAGFNEQFF
D: TRBD2
length: 15
J: TRBJ2-1
V: TRBV6-1

CDR3: CASSPDGGLGSPLHF
D: -
length: 15
J: TRBJ1-6
V: TRBV18

CDR3: CASTSGTKNIQYF
D: -
length: 13
J: TRBJ2-4
V: TRBV6-2/TRBV6-3

CDR3: CASSGQPFYGYTF
D: -
length: 13
J: TRBJ1-2
V: TRBV6-1

CDR3: CASNTFGRDNNQPQHF
D: -
length: 16
J: TRBJ1-5
V: TRBV12-3/TRBV12-4

CDR3: CASAPQLGNQPQHF
D: -
length: 14
J: TRBJ1-5
V: TRBV2

CDR3: CASSQESGEQFF
D: -
length: 12
J: TRBJ2-1
V: TRBV3-1

CDR3: CASSLSASRETQYF
D: -
length: 14
J: TRBJ2-5
V: TRBV7-8

CDR3: CASSYDHTGELLF
D: -
length: 13
J: TRBJ2-2
V: TRBV6-5

CDR3: CASSYSGTSNYEQYF
D: -
length: 15
J: TRBJ2-7
V: TRBV6-5

CDR3: CAWSDGQGAQPQHF
D: TRBD1
length: 14
J: TRBJ1-5
V: TRBV30

CDR3: CASSFSSETQYF
D: -
length: 12
J: TRBJ2-5
V: TRBV12-3/TRBV12-4